This paragraph covers one TCR beta chain sequence. This clonotype is large (0.1 to 1%) by its frequency; no count is available. This receptor's antigen is unknown. Before TCRbeta sequencing, fluorescence-activated cell sorting was used to enrich five KLR/GPR56-defined CD4+ populations. To test a linear memory differentiation pathway, the researchers sequenced TCRbeta repertoires from five CD4+ T-cell subsets that were defined by expression of KLRB1, KLRG1, GPR56 and KLRF1. TCR-sequenced cells came from peripheral blood of healthy control individuals, reported as five donors in the TCRbeta analysis figure. Heparinized peripheral blood was collected and all samples were processed within one hour of retrieval. Blood was diluted 1:2 in PBS, and peripheral blood mononuclear cells were then isolated from the diluted blood at room temperature by Biocoll density gradient centrifugation. Before flow sorting, freshly isolated PBMCs underwent magnetic sorting with anti-CD4 MicroBeads to enrich CD4+ T cells. A BD FACSAria II was used to sort CD4+ T cells enriched from PBMCs of healthy donors according to marker expression. Surface staining used anti-KLRB1 clone 191B8, anti-KLRF1 clone 4A4.D10 and anti-KLRG1 clone REA261 antibodies from Miltenyi Biotec.

This entry is derived from a study of GPR56 and killer-like receptors on CD4 memory cells (dated by TCRdb to the late 2010s). Looking at the study overall: The study proposed that the stepwise gain of KLRB1, KLRG1, GPR56 and finally KLRF1 marks human CD4+ memory T-cell differentiation and cytokine production potential. Healthy blood donors in the study were described as age-matched to the liver disease patients, whose median age was roughly 71 years. Overall study results and their limits: Clones dominating late populations 4 and 5 were also found in early populations 1 and 2, which the authors took as evidence for linear differentiation. Clonal frequency was low in the marker-negative population and increased progressively along the proposed pathway, with TCRbeta diversity decreasing accordingly. TCR repertoires overlapped especially between the late populations 4 and 5, and partly population 3. Diversity and similarity analyses were restricted to the 100 most expanded clones per population rather than full repertoires.

CDR1 and CDR2 were assigned from the germline V gene as SGHTA and FQGNSA. From cysteine to phenylalanine, the CDR3 is 15 amino acids long. The protein alone is recorded here. TCRdb lists the instrument as Illumina HiSeq 2500. To build sequencing libraries, a previously published PCR protocol was used to amplify the recombined TCRbeta locus. In the source study's methods: Reads whose average quality score was below 30 were removed, and the reads that remained were processed with IMSEQ. Clonotypes were defined by Vbeta gene, Jbeta gene and CDR3 amino acid sequence. The Morisita-Horn index, computed on the top 100 expanded clones, was used to quantify repertoire overlap between populations. Renyi diversity profiles, calculated on the top 100 expanded clones, were used to assess clonal diversity. Reads reprocessed by TCRdb are summarized as one entry per CDR3 protein sequence, and DNA is absent. These V and J calls rely on TCRdb rather than the paper's analysis. This sample's clone table shows more than 3,000 distinct CDR3 sequences. 4.5% to 5.5% of the sample lies in the top ten.

Specimen: memory CD4+ T cells from blood. This clonotype was sampled from a human donor in good health. The chain is made from TRBV7-2 and TRBJ2-1; TCRdb's D call of TRBD2 is untestable without DNA. For the CDR3, the sequence is CASSLGEGRLNEQFF.